This T cell receptor (beta chain) was found in a study of blood T cell repertoires in COVID-19. The CDR3 spans 17 residues. Germline V gives CDR1 GTSNPN, CDR2 SVGIG (reference sequence). The V gene end was trimmed by 3 bases and the J gene end by 6 bases; junction bases not matched to a gene: 15. Clones were read by immunoSEQ multiplex PCR, and TCRdb kept only the in-frame ones, dropping some. The sample records some 350,000 clones, about nine tenths being singletons. This TCR came from a woman in her seventies with COVID-19, enrolled during active disease. The sequencing input was peripheral blood. The chain has TRBV30 and TRBJ2-1, with 9 bases matching TRBD2. The CDR3 here is CAWRWESAGGRANEQFF. The CDR3 DNA is TGTGCCTGGAGATGGGAATCAGCGGGAGGCAGGGCCAATGAGCAGTTCTTC.